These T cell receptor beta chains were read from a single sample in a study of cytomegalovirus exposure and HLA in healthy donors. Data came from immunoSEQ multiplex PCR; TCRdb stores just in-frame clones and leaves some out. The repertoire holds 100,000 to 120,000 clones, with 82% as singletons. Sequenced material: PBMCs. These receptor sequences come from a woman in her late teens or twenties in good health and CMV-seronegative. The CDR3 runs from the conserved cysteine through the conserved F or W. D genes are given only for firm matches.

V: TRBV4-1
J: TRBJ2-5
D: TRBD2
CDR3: CASSQTERGGPQETQYF

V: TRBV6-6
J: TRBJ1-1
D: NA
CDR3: CASSYGGGAEGEAFF

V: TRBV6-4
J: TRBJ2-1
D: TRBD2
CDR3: CASSKTSGSPSNEQFF

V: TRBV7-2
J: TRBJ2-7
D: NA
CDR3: CASSPGSYEQYF

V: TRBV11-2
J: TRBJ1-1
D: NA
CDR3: CASSLVAGTNEAFF

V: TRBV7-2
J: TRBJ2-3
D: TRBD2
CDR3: CASSRPGTSGTSSTDTQYF

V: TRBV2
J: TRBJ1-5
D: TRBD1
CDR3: CASSTNWDRGLTPGQPQHF

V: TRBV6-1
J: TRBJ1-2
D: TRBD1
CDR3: CASSESPGQGAGGYTF

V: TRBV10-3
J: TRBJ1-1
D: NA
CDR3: CAISVAGSNTEAFF

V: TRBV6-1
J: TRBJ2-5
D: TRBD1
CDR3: CASSAYRGRGGETQYF

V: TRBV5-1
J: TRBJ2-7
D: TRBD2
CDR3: CASSLQGGPDEQYF

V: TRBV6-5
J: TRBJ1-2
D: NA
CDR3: CASSPDFYGYTF

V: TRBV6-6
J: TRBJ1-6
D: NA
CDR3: CASSYGSQANSPLHF

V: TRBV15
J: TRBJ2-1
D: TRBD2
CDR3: CATSRGRGVGSYNEQFF

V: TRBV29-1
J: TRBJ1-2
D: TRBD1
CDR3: CSVYPIYSDRVEDYGYTF

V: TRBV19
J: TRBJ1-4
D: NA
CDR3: CASTSLQANEKLFF

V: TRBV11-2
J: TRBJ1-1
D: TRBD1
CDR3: CASSYAGQYTEAFF

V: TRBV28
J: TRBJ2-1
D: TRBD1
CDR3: CASSVPGQVANEQFF

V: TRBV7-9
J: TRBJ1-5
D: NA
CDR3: CASQKGDMWNQPQHF

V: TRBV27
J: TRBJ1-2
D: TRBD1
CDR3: CASSLGTGVYGYTF

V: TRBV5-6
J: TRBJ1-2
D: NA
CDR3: CASSGGRNYGYTF

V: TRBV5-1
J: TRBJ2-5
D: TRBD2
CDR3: CASSLASGSPETQYF

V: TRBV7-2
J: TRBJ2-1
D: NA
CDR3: CASSLGNRAHEQFF

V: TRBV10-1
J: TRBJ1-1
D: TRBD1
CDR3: CASSIGTGHTEAFF

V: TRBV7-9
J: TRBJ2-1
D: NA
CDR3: CSSSSGSGEQFF

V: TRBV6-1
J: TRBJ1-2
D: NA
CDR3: CASSDQDTTFFYGYTF

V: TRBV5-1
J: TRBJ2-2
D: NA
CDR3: CASSPEKGIYTGELFF

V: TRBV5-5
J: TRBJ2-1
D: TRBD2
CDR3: CASSLAGSGGAGQFF

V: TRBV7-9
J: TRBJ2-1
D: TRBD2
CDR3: CASSLEGGLAGVWNEQFF

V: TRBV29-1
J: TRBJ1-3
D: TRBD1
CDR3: CSVLTGGSGNTIYF

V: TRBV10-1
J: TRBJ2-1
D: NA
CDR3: CASSEGQSYNEQFF

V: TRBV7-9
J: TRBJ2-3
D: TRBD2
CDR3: CASSQGLAGNTDTQYF

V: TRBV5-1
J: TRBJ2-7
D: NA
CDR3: CASSQNSYEQYF